Sequencing of this T cell receptor (beta chain) was carried out in a study of blood T cell repertoires in COVID-19. V shed 9 bases and J 2 bases; nucleotides not matched to a gene: 17. The CDR3 spans 18 residues. This clone appeared once. Data came from immunoSEQ multiplex PCR; TCRdb stores just in-frame clones and leaves some out. This sample has about 180,000 clones, with roughly 83% found just once. Residents of around 24 US areas, aged roughly 18 to 89 years, made up the participants. Donors in Cohort 3 counted as recovered after two negative PCRs, clearance, or symptom resolution. The chain links TRBV23-1 to TRBJ1-5, with 9 bases identical to TRBD1. TRBV23-1 is reported as an ORF; its role is uncertain. The receptor comes from a woman aged 30 to 39 who had recovered from COVID-19. Sequenced: PBMCs or T cells enriched from blood (not recorded which). The DNA for the CDR3 is TGCGCCAGTTCCCGAGACCCCCGGGACAGGGTTGGCAATCAGCCCCAGCATTTT. Its protein product is CASSRDPRDRVGNQPQHF.